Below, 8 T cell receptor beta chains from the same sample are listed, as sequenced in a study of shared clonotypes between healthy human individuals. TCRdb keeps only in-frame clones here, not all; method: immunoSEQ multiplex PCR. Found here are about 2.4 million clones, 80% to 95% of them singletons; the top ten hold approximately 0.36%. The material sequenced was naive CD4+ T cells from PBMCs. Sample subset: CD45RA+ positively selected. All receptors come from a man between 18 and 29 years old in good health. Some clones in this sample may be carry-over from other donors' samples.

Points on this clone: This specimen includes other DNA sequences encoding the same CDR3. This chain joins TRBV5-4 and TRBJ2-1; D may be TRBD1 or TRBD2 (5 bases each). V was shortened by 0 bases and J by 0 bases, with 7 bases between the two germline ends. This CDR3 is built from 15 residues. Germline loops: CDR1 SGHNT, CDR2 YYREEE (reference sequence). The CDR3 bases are TGTGCCAGCAGCTTGGGGGGGAGCTCCTACAATGAGCAGTTCTTC. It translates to CASSLGGSSYNEQFF.

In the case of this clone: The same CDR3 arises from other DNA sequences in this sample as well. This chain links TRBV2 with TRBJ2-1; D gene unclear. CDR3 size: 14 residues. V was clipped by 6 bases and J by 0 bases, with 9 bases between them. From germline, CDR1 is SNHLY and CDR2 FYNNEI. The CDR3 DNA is TGTGCCAGCAGGGGGTACAGCTCCTACAATGAGCAGTTCTTC. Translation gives CASRGYSSYNEQFF.

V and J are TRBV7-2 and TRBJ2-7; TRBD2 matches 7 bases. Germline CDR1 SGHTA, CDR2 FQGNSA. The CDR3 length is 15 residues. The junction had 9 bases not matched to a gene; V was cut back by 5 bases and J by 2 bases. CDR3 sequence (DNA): TGTGCCAGCAGCAGAATTAGCGGGCCGCCCTACGAGCAGTACTTC. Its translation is CASSRISGPPYEQYF.

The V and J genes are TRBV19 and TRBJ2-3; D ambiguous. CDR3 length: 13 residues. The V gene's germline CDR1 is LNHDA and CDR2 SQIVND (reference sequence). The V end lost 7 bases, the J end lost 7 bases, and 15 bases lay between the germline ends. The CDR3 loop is CASIGPPVNTQYF. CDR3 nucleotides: TGTGCCAGTATCGGGCCCCCCGTGAATACGCAGTATTTT.

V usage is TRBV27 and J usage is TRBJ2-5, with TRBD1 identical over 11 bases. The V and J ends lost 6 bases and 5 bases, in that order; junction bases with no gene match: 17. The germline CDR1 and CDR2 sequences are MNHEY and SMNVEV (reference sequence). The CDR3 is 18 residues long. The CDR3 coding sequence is TGTGCCAGCAGGCAAAAGGGTGCGGGACAGGGGGAGTGGGAGACCCAGTACTTC. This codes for CASRQKGAGQGEWETQYF.

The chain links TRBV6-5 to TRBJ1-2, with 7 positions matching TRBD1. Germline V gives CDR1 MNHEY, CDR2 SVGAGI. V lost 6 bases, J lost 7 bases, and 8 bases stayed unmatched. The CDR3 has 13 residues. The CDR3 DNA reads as TGTGCCAGCAGCGAACCAGACAGGGCTGGCTACACCTTC. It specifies CASSEPDRAGYTF.

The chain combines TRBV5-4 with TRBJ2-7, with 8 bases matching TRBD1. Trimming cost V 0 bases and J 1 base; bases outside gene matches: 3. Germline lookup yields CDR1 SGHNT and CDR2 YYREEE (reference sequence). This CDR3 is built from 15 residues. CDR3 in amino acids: CASSLDRGTSYEQYF. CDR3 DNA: TGTGCCAGCAGCTTGGACAGGGGGACATCCTACGAGCAGTACTTC.

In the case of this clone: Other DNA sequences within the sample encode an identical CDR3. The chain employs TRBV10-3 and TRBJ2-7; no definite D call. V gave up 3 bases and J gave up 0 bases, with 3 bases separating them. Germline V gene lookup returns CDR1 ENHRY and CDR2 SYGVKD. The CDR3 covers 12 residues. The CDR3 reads CAISDNSYEQYF. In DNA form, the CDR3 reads TGTGCCATCAGTGACAACTCCTACGAGCAGTACTTC.